Below are 19 T cell receptor beta chains sequenced from a single sample in a study of T cell responses to AZD1222 COVID-19 vaccine (dated by TCRdb to about 2021). Receptors were amplified or captured by the immunoSEQ multiplex PCR assay. In TCRdb, the immuneACCESS table is reduced to in-frame sequences with V and J assigned. These tables do not hold every clone; where another copy was compared, an unresolved V gene accounts for under half, and the others remain unexplained. The sample table records about 120,000 clones; about 90% of these occur just once. In total, the top ten clones hold 8% to 9.5% of the sample. This sample's time point label indicates: baseline before first vaccination. The sequencing here drew on peripheral blood, taken on day 0 of AZD1222 vaccination. These TCRs come from an adult in good health.

This rearrangement joins TRBV5-5 to TRBJ2-5; maybe TRBD1 (7 bases). V lost 0 bases and J 5 bases, leaving 14 bases between the germline ends. The CDR3 sequence is 15 residues long. From germline, CDR1 is SGHKS and CDR2 YYEKEE (reference sequence). CDR3 amino acids: CASSLAGVRGETQYF. Here the CDR3 DNA reads TGTGCCAGCAGCTTGGCGGGGGTCAGGGGGGAGACCCAGTACTTC. The variable domain in full, completed from reference TRBV5-5 and TRBJ2-5, reads DAGVTQSPTHLIKTRGQQVTLRCSPISGHKSVSWYQQVLGQGPQFIFQYYEKEERGRGNFPDRFSARQFPNYSSELNVNALLLGDSALYLCASSLAGVRGETQYFGPGTRLLVL.

In this sample, this clone turned up once. The V call is TRBV4-1, the J call TRBJ1-5; 7 bases align to TRBD1. J was trimmed by 2 bases and V by 1 base; bases with no gene match: 2. The CDR3 runs 15 residues. CDR1 is MGHRA, CDR2 YSYEKL, per germline. The CDR3 DNA follows: TGCGCCAGCAGCCAAGCAGGGGGGGGCAATCAGCCCCAGCATTTT. Protein: CASSQAGGGNQPQHF.

This rearrangement joins TRBV3-1 (or the pseudogene TRBV3-2) to TRBJ2-7; D is unclear. The CDR3 has 14 residues. Trimming left V 4 bases short and J 0 bases short, with 10 bases between. Germline CDR1 reads LGHDT; CDR2 reads YNNKEL (reference sequence). The CDR3 DNA sequence: TGTGCCAGCAGCCGTGCTTCTAGCTCCTACGAGCAGTACTTC. Translating it yields CASSRASSSYEQYF.

The chain joins TRBV5-1 to TRBJ1-5, with TRBD1 matching 8 bases. The CDR3 sequence is 21 residues long. Germline V CDR1 and CDR2: SGHRS, YFSETQ. J was trimmed by 4 bases and V by 0 bases; bases with no gene match: 21. The CDR3 is CASSLALSGTGIIGGNQPQHF. CDR3 bases: TGCGCCAGCAGCTTGGCCCTTTCGGGGACAGGTATAATAGGAGGGAATCAGCCCCAGCATTTT.

J is TRBJ2-4 and V is TRBV9, with D perhaps given as TRBD1 or TRBD2 (5 bases each). Trimming stripped 4 bases from V and 8 bases from J, with 7 bases between. This CDR3 region has 11 residues. Germline V gene lookup returns CDR1 SGDLS and CDR2 YYNGEE. CDR3 in DNA: TGTGCCAGCAGCCGAGGGGACATTCAGTACTTC. Translation: CASSRGDIQYF.

As regards this clone: Other DNA sequences within the sample encode an identical CDR3. The chain has TRBV28 and TRBJ1-6; D is possibly TRBD1 (5 bases). Germline CDR1 is MDHEN and CDR2 is SYDVKM. The CDR3 is 14 amino acids. V dropped 5 bases and J dropped 7 bases, with 12 bases sitting between them. CDR3 region: CASSPGQGNSPLHF. The CDR3 DNA reads TGTGCCAGCAGTCCTGGACAAGGGAATTCACCCCTCCACTTT. Based on the CDR3 plus reference TRBV28 and TRBJ1-6, the full variable domain is DVKVTQSSRYLVKRTGEKVFLECVQDMDHENMFWYRQDPGLGLRLIYFSYDVKMKEKGDIPEGYSVSREKKERFSLILESASTNQTSMYLCASSPGQGNSPLHFGNGTRLTVT.

The chain is built from TRBV2 and TRBJ1-4; D is possibly TRBD1 (6 bases). Germline V lookup: CDR1 SNHLY, CDR2 FYNNEI. The CDR3 runs to 15 residues. V lost 8 bases, J lost 1 base, and 14 bases lay in between. The CDR3 loop is CASGTIELTNEKLFF. The CDR3 DNA reads as TGTGCCAGCGGGACAATTGAGTTAACTAATGAAAAACTGTTTTTT. The variable domain in full, completed from reference TRBV2 and TRBJ1-4, reads EPEVTQTPSHQVTQMGQEVILRCVPISNHLYFYWYRQILGQKVEFLVSFYNNEISEKSEIFDDQFSVERPDGSNFTLKIRSTKLEDSAMYFCASGTIELTNEKLFFGSGTQLSVL.

The CDR3 DNA reads TGCAGCGTTGAACTAAACACTGAAGCTTTCTTT. Its protein product is CSVELNTEAFF. The chain is built from TRBV29-1 and TRBJ1-1; D remains unclear. CDR1 is SQVTM, CDR2 ANQGSEA, per germline. The V gene lost 2 bases and the J gene lost 2 bases, with 3 bases spanning the gap. This CDR3 region has 11 residues. Together with reference TRBV29-1 and TRBJ1-1, the CDR3 gives the full variable domain: SAVISQKPSRDICQRGTSLTIQCQVDSQVTMMFWYRQQPGQSLTLIATANQGSEATYESGFVIDKFPISRPNLTFSTLTVSNMSPEDSSIYLCSVELNTEAFFGQGTRLTVV.

The rearrangement links TRBV14 to TRBJ1-5; tentatively, D is TRBD1 (5 bases). V lost 1 base and J lost 1, with 8 bases in between. This CDR3 contains 15 residues. The germline V gene encodes CDR1 SGHDN and CDR2 FVKESK. The CDR3 sequence: CASSQGGMSNQPQHF. The CDR3 DNA is TGTGCCAGCAGCCAAGGGGGGATGAGCAATCAGCCCCAGCATTTT. The entire variable domain, with the rest obtained from reference TRBV14 and TRBJ1-5, is as follows: EAGVTQFPSHSVIEKGQTVTLRCDPISGHDNLYWYRRVMGKEIKFLLHFVKESKQDESGMPNNRFLAERTGGTYSTLKVQPAELEDSGVYFCASSQGGMSNQPQHFGDGTRLSIL.

The chain has TRBV6-6 and TRBJ1-1, with 9 positions matching TRBD1. Losses at the gene ends were 2 bases for V and 2 bases for J; bases not matched to a gene: 3. CDR3 size: 15 residues. The germline V gene has CDR1 MNHNY and CDR2 SVGAGI (reference sequence). Written as DNA, the CDR3 is TGTGCCAGCAGTTACCAAACAGGGGGCAACACTGAAGCTTTCTTT. Translated, it gives CASSYQTGGNTEAFF.

The chain combines TRBV6-2 or TRBV6-3 with TRBJ1-4; D unresolved. Per the germline V gene, CDR1 is MNHEY and CDR2 is SVGEGT. The CDR3 runs to 15 residues. V dropped 5 bases and J dropped 3 bases, with 13 bases sitting between them. The CDR3 DNA reads TGTGCCAGCAGTGCCCCGGGGATCCCTAATGAAAAACTGTTTTTT. Its protein product is CASSAPGIPNEKLFF.

V gene TRBV6-5 combines with J gene TRBJ2-5; the D gene could be TRBD1 or TRBD2 (6 bases each). V was pared by 8 bases and J by 3 bases, with 13 bases between. The V gene's germline CDR1 is MNHEY and CDR2 SVGAGI. The CDR3 extends over 13 amino acids. For the CDR3, the DNA is TGTGCCAGCCTCTGGGGGGCCAAAGAGACCCAGTACTTC. The encoded protein is CASLWGAKETQYF.

The chain joins TRBV28 to TRBJ1-1, with 9 bases that match TRBD1. The junction had 9 bases not matched to a gene; V was cut back by 7 bases and J by 6 bases. CDR1 is MDHEN and CDR2 is SYDVKM in the germline V gene. The length of the CDR3 is 14 residues. This CDR3 is CASTTGGAGAEAFF. In DNA, the CDR3 is TGTGCCAGCACCACAGGGGGCGCGGGCGCTGAAGCTTTCTTT.

The CDR3 region is CASSLRQGSYNEQFF. The CDR3 bases are TGTGCCAGCAGCCTCCGACAGGGGTCTTACAATGAGCAGTTCTTC. V usage is TRBV11-2 and J usage is TRBJ2-1; 8 bases are shared with TRBD1. In germline, CDR1 is SGHAT, CDR2 FQNNGV. J was trimmed by 4 bases and V by 5 bases; bases with no gene match: 7. CDR3 size: 15 residues.

This clone was counted only a few times. The chain joins TRBV28 to TRBJ1-6; D possibly corresponds to TRBD1 (5 bases). Trimming stripped 6 bases from V and 6 bases from J, with 9 bases between. CDR1 is MDHEN and CDR2 is SYDVKM in the germline V gene. The length of the CDR3 is 13 residues. The CDR3 nucleotides are TGTGCCAGCAGCCGGGACTCTAATTCACCCCTCCACTTT. Residues: CASSRDSNSPLHF.

The rearrangement joins TRBV10-3 to TRBJ2-7, with D perhaps TRBD1 or TRBD2 (6 bases each). This CDR3 region has 16 residues. The germline V gene has CDR1 ENHRY and CDR2 SYGVKD. The V gene lost 4 bases and the J gene lost 2 bases, with 18 bases spanning the gap. CDR3 region: CAISVGGPTGTYEQYF. The CDR3 DNA is TGTGCCATCAGTGTCGGGGGACCGACAGGAACCTACGAGCAGTACTTC.

The gene calls are TRBV6-6 and TRBJ1-2, with a possible D match to TRBD1 (6 bases). Trimming stripped 6 bases from V and 4 bases from J, with 15 bases between. Looked up from germline, CDR1 is MNHNY and CDR2 is SVGAGI (reference sequence). CDR3 length: 14 amino acids. CDR3 protein: CASSPPGQPYGYTF. The CDR3, as DNA: TGTGCCAGCAGCCCCCCCGGACAGCCCTATGGCTACACCTTC.

This sequence joins TRBV7-9 and TRBJ2-5; no clear D gene. Trimming removed 8 bases from V and 5 bases from J, with 27 bases in between. The CDR3 covers 17 residues. The germline gives CDR1 SEHNR, CDR2 FQNEAQ (reference sequence). The CDR3 spells CASPPTRTAPLKETQYF. CDR3 nucleotide sequence: TGTGCCAGCCCCCCCACACGGACGGCCCCCCTCAAGGAGACCCAGTACTTC.

The chain carries TRBV7-6 and TRBJ2-1; D not certain. This CDR3 has 16 amino acids. Trimming removed 5 bases from V and 4 bases from J, with 18 bases in between. Per the germline V gene, CDR1 is SGHVS and CDR2 is FNYEAQ. The chain's CDR3 is CASSPSPGGVYNEQFF. In nucleotides, the CDR3 is TGTGCCAGCAGCCCCAGCCCCGGCGGAGTATACAATGAGCAGTTCTTC.